This T cell receptor (beta chain) was retrieved from a study of T-cell memory formation after mild COVID-19 (dated by TCRdb to the early 2020s). About the study as a whole: TCR sequence clusters from the two donors were largely donor specific. T-cell clones expanding and contracting after mild COVID-19 in a couple of donors were tracked by longitudinal TCRalpha and TCRbeta repertoire sequencing. The cohort comprised two young, previously healthy adult volunteers, one female and one male.

This clonotype was picked up a small number of times. It has no known antigen specificity. Base qualities are not at hand, and no much larger clone is one base apart. Germline trimming: 2 bases from V, 4 bases from J; junction bases outside gene matches: 9. The CDR3 goes from the cysteine to the phenylalanine over 16 residues. Only CDR3 DNA remains: 48 bases, in frame from the first base. The study at large found these results: Only two mild cases were covered in the study, and larger cohorts including severe cases with pre-infection samples were considered necessary. Clones that contracted from day 15 to 85 showed balanced CD4/CD8 phenotypes, whereas a second wave of clones that expanded from day 15 to 37 leaned towards CD4+. Whether the second-wave clones peaking on day 37 were SARS-CoV-2 specific was not confirmed. Some responding clones were detected in pre-infection memory, which suggested that pre-existing cross-reactive memory T cells had joined the SARS-CoV-2 response. Contracting CD4+ clones were found mainly in CM and EM memory subsets, while CD8+ clones were enriched in EMRA.

Sequencing was carried out with an Illumina NovaSeq 6000. cDNA libraries for TCRalpha and TCRbeta were prepared by 5'RACE using constant-segment primers, with sample barcodes and unique molecular identifiers added. RNA was extracted from every sample with Trizol reagent. Libraries were amplified in two PCR steps, with a second sample barcode and Illumina TruSeq adapters added in the second step. Sequencing of libraries was performed on an Illumina NovaSeq with 2 x 150 bp paired-end reads. The study's processing was this. The reads were demultiplexed and collapsed into UMI-guided consensus sequences using migec v1.2.7. Using mixcr v2.1.11, UMI consensuses were aligned to TRA and TRB V and J templates and then assembled into clonotypes. A clonotype was counted as expanded or contracted only if both edgeR and NoisET called the change significant, with noise models trained on biological replicates. For edgeR calls, a false discovery rate-adjusted p below 0.01 and a log2 fold-change threshold of 1 were applied. As an exploratory analysis of dynamics, max-normalized trajectories of the 1000 most abundant clonotypes were examined with PCA combined with hierarchical clustering. Separately sequenced CD4+ and CD8+ repertoires were used to assign a CD4 or CD8 phenotype to each responding clone. TCRdb reanalyzed the raw reads on its own, using fastp at Q25 for trimming and MiXCR for clone calling, and kept in-frame beta chains. Each entry is one CDR3 protein sequence, shown with its most common DNA and genes. TCRdb's processing, not the authors', yielded these V and J calls. The sample has 450,000 to 700,000 distinct CDR3 sequences on record, roughly 18% of them singletons. The ten largest clones add up to around 12% of the sample.

Ficoll-Paque density gradient centrifugation was used to isolate PBMCs. The TCR originated in an adult woman who had mild COVID-19 (a few samples of this study predate the infection). The sample titles of this study are shuffled in the database, so cell type and time point are left out; the donor was told from shared clones. The sequencing sample was made of PBMCs or a T cell subset sorted from them (not recorded which). The V gene is TRBV12-3 or TRBV12-4 and the J gene is TRBJ1-2; the junction holds 8 bases that match TRBD1. The sequenced DNA: TGTGCCAGCAGTTTACCCCCCCGGGGACAGGTCTATGGCTACACCTTC. This sequence encodes CASSLPPRGQVYGYTF.